This TCR beta chain was identified during a study of T-cell memory formation after mild COVID-19. Study findings and constraints: Researchers found some responding clones in pre-infection memory, a sign that cross-reactive memory joined. Later expanders leaned CD4+, whereas clones that contracted between day 15 and 85 were balanced CD4/CD8.

This clonotype occurred many times. Its antigen is not identified. Germline and junction disagree at one end, which may indicate a read error. Germline values: CDR1 DFQATT, CDR2 SNEGSKA (reference sequence). The CDR3 covers 15 residues. Constant-segment-primed 5'RACE gave TCR alpha and TCR beta cDNA libraries with sample barcodes and UMIs. TCRdb independently ran MiXCR on the 5' RACE reads; one entry per CDR3 protein. The sample shows roughly 130,000 distinct CDR3 sequences, roughly 6.2% of them seen only once. Input material: PBMCs or a T cell subset sorted from them (not recorded which). The rearrangement links TRBV20-1 to TRBJ2-3; a possible D gene is TRBD2 (5 bases). The sequence was collected from an adult woman who had mild COVID-19 (a few samples of this study predate the infection). Cell type and time point are not known. The CDR3 region has the DNA TGCAGTGTTAGAGTGGAGGCCGAAGGCACAGATACGCAGTATTTT. This sequence encodes CSVRVEAEGTDTQYF.